This entry lists 7 T cell receptor beta chains sequenced from one sample in a study of blood T cell repertoires in COVID-19. The method was immunoSEQ multiplex PCR; TCRdb's version includes in-frame clones alone and lacks a portion of them. The sample shows fewer than 250,000 clones, more than 80% of them seen only once. Sequenced material: PBMCs or T cells enriched from blood (not recorded which). These TCRs come from a man aged 55 to 70 who had recovered from COVID-19.

The chain's CDR3 is CSVESWGRPEAFF. CDR3 DNA: TGCAGCGTTGAATCGTGGGGGAGGCCTGAAGCTTTCTTT. V is TRBV29-1 and J is TRBJ1-1; a possible D gene is TRBD1 (5 bases). The germline gives CDR1 SQVTM, CDR2 ANQGSEA. V gave up 2 bases and J gave up 6 bases, with 13 bases separating them. The length of the CDR3 is 13 residues.

The chain is built from TRBV15 and TRBJ1-2; TRBD1 aligns across 7 bases. CDR3 length equals 16 residues. Germline V lookup: CDR1 LNHNV, CDR2 YYDKDF (reference sequence). V dropped 0 bases and J dropped 8; count of bases not matched to a gene: 12. The CDR3 DNA follows: TGTGCCACCAGCAGAGATACCCCACGGACAGGTGGAGGCTACACCTTC. This sequence encodes CATSRDTPRTGGGYTF.

The chain combines TRBV5-1 with TRBJ1-4; 7 bases fit TRBD1. J was trimmed by 6 bases and V by 4 bases; bases with no gene match: 6. The germline CDR1 and CDR2 sequences are SGHRS and YFSETQ. The CDR3 spans 14 residues. The CDR3 DNA follows: TGCGCCAGCAGCATGGCTCAGGGGGATGAAAAACTGTTTTTT. Its translation: CASSMAQGDEKLFF.

The chain employs TRBV5-1 and TRBJ1-3, with D perhaps matching TRBD1 (5 bases). Per germline, CDR1 SGHRS and CDR2 YFSETQ. Trimming left V 3 bases short and J 3 bases short, with 10 bases between. The CDR3 spans 14 residues. CDR3 nucleotides: TGCGCCAGCAGCTCTCAAGGGGTTGGAAACACCATATATTTT. Protein sequence: CASSSQGVGNTIYF.

The chain links TRBV7-2 to TRBJ2-4; TRBD1 might be the D (5 bases). Germline V gene data show CDR1 as SGHTA and CDR2 as FQGNSA. V lost 6 bases and J lost 7, with 19 bases in between. This CDR3 contains 15 residues. CDR3 DNA: TGTGCCAGCAGTCTAAGGTCCAGGGCCGGGAACATTCAGTACTTC. Amino acid sequence: CASSLRSRAGNIQYF. Looking up the rest from reference TRBV7-2 and TRBJ2-4 gives the full variable domain: GAGVSQSPSNKVTEKGKDVELRCDPISGHTALYWYRQSLGQGLEFLIYFQGNSAPDKSGLPSDRFSAERTGGSVSTLTIQRTQQEDSAVYLCASSLRSRAGNIQYFGAGTRLSVL.

CDR3 amino acids: CASSLRGGEMNTEAFF. In nucleotides, the CDR3 is TGTGCCAGCAGCTTGCGTGGAGGGGAAATGAACACTGAAGCTTTCTTT. The chain couples TRBV7-9 to TRBJ1-1, with D perhaps matching TRBD1 (5 bases). V shed 3 bases and J shed 0 bases, with 14 bases lying between them. The CDR3 length is 16 residues. Germline CDR1 reads SEHNR; CDR2 reads FQNEAQ (reference sequence).

This chain links TRBV7-9 with TRBJ1-1; D perhaps matches TRBD1 (5 bases). The V gene's germline CDR1 is SEHNR and CDR2 FQNEAQ (reference sequence). V was pared by 4 bases and J by 4 bases, with 10 bases between. This CDR3 is built from 13 residues. The CDR3 DNA sequence: TGTGCCAGCAGCTGGGGAAGGGGCACTGAAGCTTTCTTT. Protein: CASSWGRGTEAFF.